This TCR beta chain was recorded in a study of OX40 agonist ivuxolimab in advanced cancers. The wider study: Hepatocellular carcinoma, melanoma, renal cell or head and neck cancer was diagnosed in the dose-escalation patients. A male proportion of approximately 80% was recorded, with mean age approximately 64 years and range about 23 to 90.

V was shortened by 5 bases and J by 4 bases, with 15 bases between the two germline ends. This CDR3 comprises 14 residues. The germline gives CDR1 SGHDT, CDR2 YYEEEE. If patients had autoimmune disease history or systemic immunosuppression, they were excluded. Only in-frame clones appear in the TCRdb table, and some are missing; sequencing was by immunoSEQ multiplex PCR. The table has about 64,000 clones, around 84% seen once; the top ten hold 2.1%. The source was CD4+ or CD8+ T cells sorted from blood, collected in a trial of the OX40 agonist ivuxolimab. The sequence was obtained from an adult with an advanced solid tumor such as melanoma, head and neck, liver or kidney cancer. The chain has TRBV5-6 and TRBJ1-2; D is unresolved. The CDR3 DNA sequence: TGTGCCAGCAGGTCCCGGGCGGGCCTCTATGGCTACACCTTC. Translating it yields CASRSRAGLYGYTF.